This T cell receptor (beta chain) was captured in a study of post-analysis software for immune sequencing data. Study findings and constraints: In multiple sclerosis, normalized Chao1 diversity was significantly below that of controls. Patients showed TRBV5-6, TRBV5-1 and TRBV20-1 among several TRBV segments more frequent than in controls.

V lost 4 bases and J 3 bases, leaving 10 bases between the germline ends. CDR3 size: 13 residues. Germline-derived CDR1 and CDR2 are LGHDT and YNNKEL (reference sequence). Unique molecular identifiers tagged the TCR beta cDNA libraries. The authors obtained roughly 0.5 million cDNA molecules from about 0.94 to 9.7 million T cells. MiXCR, applied by TCRdb to the PCR reads, yields one record per CDR3 protein. The repertoire holds around 400,000 distinct CDR3 sequences, approximately 33% seen once, with under 15% in the top ten. Regarding this clonotype: The antigen is unknown.

The sequenced material came from blood. This chain connects TRBV3-1 to TRBJ2-7; a weak D match, TRBD1 (5 bases). The clonotype was recovered from a girl aged 5-17 years with multiple sclerosis. For the CDR3, the DNA is TGTGCCAGCAGCCTCCAGGGATACTACGAGCAGTACTTC. As protein: CASSLQGYYEQYF.